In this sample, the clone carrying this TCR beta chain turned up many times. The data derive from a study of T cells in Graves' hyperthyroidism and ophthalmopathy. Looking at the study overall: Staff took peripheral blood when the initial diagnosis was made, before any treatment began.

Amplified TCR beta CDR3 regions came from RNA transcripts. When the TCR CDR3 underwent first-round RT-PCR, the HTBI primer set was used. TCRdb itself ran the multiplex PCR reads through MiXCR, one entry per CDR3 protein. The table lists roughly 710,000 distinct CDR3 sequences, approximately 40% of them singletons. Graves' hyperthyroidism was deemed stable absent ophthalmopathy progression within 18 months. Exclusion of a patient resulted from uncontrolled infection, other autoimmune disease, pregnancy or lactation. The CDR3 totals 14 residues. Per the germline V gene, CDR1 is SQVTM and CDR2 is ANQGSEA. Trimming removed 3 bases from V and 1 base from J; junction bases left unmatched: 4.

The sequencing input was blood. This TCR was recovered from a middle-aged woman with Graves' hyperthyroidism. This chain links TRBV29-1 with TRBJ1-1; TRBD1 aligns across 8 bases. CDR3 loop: CSVDRDRSNTEAFF. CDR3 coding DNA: TGCAGCGTTGATCGGGACAGGTCGAACACTGAAGCTTTCTTT.